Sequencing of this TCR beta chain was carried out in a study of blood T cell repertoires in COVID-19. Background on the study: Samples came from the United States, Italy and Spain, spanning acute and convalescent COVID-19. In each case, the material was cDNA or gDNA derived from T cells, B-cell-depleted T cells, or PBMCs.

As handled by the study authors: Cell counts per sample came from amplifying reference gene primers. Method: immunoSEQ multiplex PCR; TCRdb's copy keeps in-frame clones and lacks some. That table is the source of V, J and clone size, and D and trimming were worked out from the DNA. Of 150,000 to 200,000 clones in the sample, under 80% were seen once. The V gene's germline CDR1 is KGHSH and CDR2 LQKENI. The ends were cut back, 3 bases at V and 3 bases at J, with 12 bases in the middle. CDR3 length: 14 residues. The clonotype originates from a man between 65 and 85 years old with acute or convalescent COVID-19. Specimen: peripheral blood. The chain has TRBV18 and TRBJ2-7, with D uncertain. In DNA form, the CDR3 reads TGTGCCAGCTCACCCCGAGGCACCAACTACGAGCAGTACTTC. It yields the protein CASSPRGTNYEQYF.